This T cell receptor beta chain stems from a study of control samples from healthy donors and cancer patients. Clones were sequenced by immunoSEQ multiplex PCR, and TCRdb holds only the in-frame ones, with some missing. The sample contains around 82,000 clones, approximately 89% of which appear only once. Sequencing used blood. This TCR derives from a man aged 45-65 years in good health.

The CDR3, as DNA: TGTGCCAGCAGTCCCCCAGGGGGCGATCAGCCCCAGCATTTT. This encodes CASSPPGGDQPQHF. This chain links TRBV6-6 with TRBJ1-5; 8 bases line up with TRBD1. The CDR3 is 14 residues long. The J segment lost 5 bases and the V segment lost 5 bases, leaving 5 bases of the junction unmatched. Germline CDR1 is MNHNY and CDR2 is SVGAGI (reference sequence).